Detailed here is one T cell receptor (beta chain). As yet, its antigen is unknown. This sample is part of a study of cytomegalovirus exposure and HLA in healthy donors. General study results and limits: Cytomegalovirus-associated status was assigned to approximately 160 TCR beta chains. It emerged from a later analysis that several of the most significant clusters appeared to be linked to common viral pathogens.

Germline V lookup: CDR1 SGHTS, CDR2 YDEGEE. V was clipped by 0 bases and J by 3 bases; unmatched bases: 2. The CDR3 consists of 15 residues. Primers included in the PCR were 60 Vbeta and 13 Jbeta primers. Clones were read by immunoSEQ multiplex PCR, and TCRdb kept only the in-frame ones, dropping some. The data show under 200,000 clones, about 13% seen once. This clonotype originated in a man aged 50-60 years in good health and CMV-seropositive. J is TRBJ1-2 and V is TRBV5-8; 10 nucleotides line up with TRBD1. Specimen: PBMCs. CDR3 loop: CASSLGDRGDYGYTF. The CDR3 DNA sequence: TGTGCCAGCAGCTTGGGGGACAGGGGCGACTATGGCTACACCTTC. The complete variable domain, with remaining parts taken from reference TRBV5-8 and TRBJ1-2, reads EAGVTQSPTHLIKTRGQQATLRCSPISGHTSVYWYQQALGLGLQFLLWYDEGEERNRGNFPPRFSGRQFPNYSSELNVNALELEDSALYLCASSLGDRGDYGYTFGSGTRLTVV.